This T cell receptor beta chain was sequenced for a study of shared clonotypes between healthy human individuals. Study as a whole: CD8 memory received one plate per donor, CD8 naive two, CD4 memory three and CD4 naive three.

Both subsets, CD45RA+ naive and CD45RA-negative memory, were split from the CD4+ cells. A word on this clone: As yet, its antigen is unknown.

Authors' data handling: ImmunoSEQ supplied junction-only sequences lacking quality scores, so filtering was different. Data came from immunoSEQ multiplex PCR; TCRdb stores just in-frame clones and leaves some out. That table gives V, J and clone size, and the DNA gave D and trimming. This table holds some 1.4 million clones, 95% to 97% found once. Notes on the study in general: Shared clonotypes: 4.5% to 6% naive CD4, about 3.3% naive CD8, under 2.5% memory CD4, 0.35% to 0.5% memory CD8.

The CDR3 has 14 residues. The V gene end was trimmed by 3 bases and the J gene end by 4 bases; junction bases not matched to a gene: 6. Germline V gene data show CDR1 as GTSNPN and CDR2 as SVGIG (reference sequence). This chain connects TRBV30 to TRBJ2-5; 9 nucleotides align to TRBD1. The source of this sequence is a man aged 25 to 40 in good health. Sequenced input: naive CD4+ T cells sorted from blood. Stated subset: CD45RA+ positively selected. The CDR3 protein is CAWSHGTGRETQYF. The DNA of the CDR3 is TGTGCCTGGAGCCACGGGACAGGGAGAGAGACCCAGTACTTC.